This T cell receptor (beta chain) was identified in a study of blood T cell repertoires in COVID-19 (dated by TCRdb to the early 2020s). For the wider study: The collaborator samples originated in the United States, Italy and Spain and spanned the acute and convalescent phases of COVID-19. The material from the prospective study consisted of cDNA or gDNA derived from T cells, B-cell-depleted T cells, or PBMCs. Deeply sampled blood TCRbeta repertoires from subjects exposed to, actively infected with, or recovered from COVID-19 were included in the dataset. The repertoires were released in a freely available public database intended as a resource for research on the immune response to SARS-CoV-2. The samples were drawn from the first 160 participants of the ongoing ImmuneRACE study and from some 1,300 subjects provided by 6 global collaborators. A de-identified subject ID, COVID-19 status, age in years and sex were almost always included in the sample metadata. HLA class I and class II types, where available, came from metadata supplied by the sample provider rather than from assay-based typing.

Its CDR3 holds 14 amino acids, cysteine through phenylalanine. The kept DNA is CDR3 alone, 42 bases in frame from the first base. The germline V gene specifies MRHNA as CDR1 and SNTAGT as CDR2. V was cut back by 6 bases and J by 0 bases, leaving a gap of 6 bases between them. General study outcomes and caveats: The amount of clinical and demographic metadata varied by source and participant and was provided uncurated.

TCRbeta CDR3 regions were amplified from genomic DNA using the immunoSEQ Assay, a bias-controlled multiplex PCR. The original pipeline was this. The number of nucleated cells in each sample was estimated by amplification of reference gene primers within the assay. Sequence reads were collapsed and filtered to measure the absolute abundance of every unique TCRbeta CDR3 rearrangement. For each sample, productive Simpson clonality was calculated by taking the square root of Simpson's diversity index across productive rearrangements. Imported from immuneACCESS, the table was reduced by TCRdb to in-frame sequences with V and J called. These copies leave out some clones; in studies compared against another copy, an unresolved V gene accounts for under half, and the cause of the remainder is not known. V and J calls and clone size follow that table, whereas D and trimming were derived from the DNA. Across this sample there are 380,000 or so clones, with over 75% seen only once. In total, the top ten clones hold more than 2% of the sample.

Enrolling through a virtual design, the prospective study's participants ranged in age from roughly 18 to 89 years and lived across 24 United States geographic areas. In the prospective study, cohorts were assigned on the basis of participant-reported clinical history obtained from a screening survey and a study questionnaire. In the prospective study, mobile phlebotomists collected whole blood, serum and a nasopharyngeal or oropharyngeal swab from each participant. Prospective study participants could optionally give additional blood draws and questionnaires over an approximately 2-month period. Before DNA extraction, blood samples from the prospective study were shipped at room temperature or frozen. This clone was recorded a few times. The antigen it recognizes is unknown. The input lacks base qualities; no much larger clone sits a single base away.

The chain is encoded by TRBV6-4 joined to TRBJ2-6; 6 matching bases give a weak D call of TRBD2. The sample was PBMCs or T cells enriched from blood (not recorded which). The source of this sequence is a middle-aged woman with acute COVID-19. The DNA sequence is as follows: TGTGCCAGCAGCGGGGGCTCTGGGGCCAACGTCCTGACTTTC. Its protein is CASSGGSGANVLTF.